This TCR beta chain was sequenced during a study of neoadjuvant anti-PD-1 for oral cavity cancer. The protocol was immunoSEQ multiplex PCR, while the TCRdb copy is restricted to in-frame clones and leaves out a portion. The sample records more than 7,500 clones, about 53% being singletons. The CDR3 extends over 13 amino acids. The V and J ends lost 0 bases and 4 bases respectively, with 5 bases between them. Germline V gene lookup returns CDR1 KGHSH and CDR2 LQKENI. This receptor was taken from a person aged 35 to 85 with oral cavity squamous cell carcinoma. The chain recombines TRBV18 with TRBJ2-3; D not resolved. This sample comprised tumor tissue, obtained before nivolumab (anti-PD-1) treatment. This chain's CDR3 is CASSPPASDTQYF. The CDR3, as DNA: TGTGCCAGCTCACCACCGGCTTCAGATACGCAGTATTTT.